The 27 T cell receptor beta chains in this list originate from one sample, sequenced in a study of T cell changes during pregnancy in multiple sclerosis. Data came from immunoSEQ multiplex PCR; TCRdb stores just in-frame clones and leaves some out. The sample holds 70,000 to 95,000 clones, almost 95% seen once. This material consisted of peripheral blood, taken in the third trimester of pregnancy. The receptors shown here come from a female donor with multiple sclerosis, enrolled in a pregnancy study.

The gene calls are TRBV5-1 and TRBJ2-2; 7 bases map to TRBD2. The CDR3 has 15 amino acids. J gave up 1 base and V 2 bases, and 2 bases lay outside the gene matches. The germline V gene has CDR1 SGHRS and CDR2 YFSETQ. The CDR3 sequence: CASSFQRENTGELFF. CDR3 in DNA: TGCGCCAGCAGCTTTCAGCGGGAGAACACCGGGGAGCTGTTTTTT.

The chain is built from TRBV15 and TRBJ1-1; no clear D. Between the trimmed V and J ends, which lost 0 bases and 5 bases, there was a span of 10 bases. CDR3 length: 14 residues. Germline CDR1 is LNHNV and CDR2 is YYDKDF (reference sequence). The CDR3 loop is CATSRDLRVTEAFF. The CDR3, as DNA: TGTGCCACCAGCAGAGATTTAAGAGTTACTGAAGCTTTCTTT.

The genes are TRBV5-1 and TRBJ2-5, with 9 bases identical to TRBD1. CDR3 length equals 14 residues. CDR1 and CDR2 from the germline V gene are SGHRS and YFSETQ. The V gene end was trimmed by 2 bases and the J gene end by 5 bases; junction bases not matched to a gene: 4. CDR3 bases: TGCGCCAGCAGCTTACAGGGGGCCGTGGAGACCCAGTACTTC. Its protein product is CASSLQGAVETQYF.

This chain uses TRBV5-4 with TRBJ2-7, with 10 positions matching TRBD2. The V gene's germline CDR1 is SGHNT and CDR2 YYREEE (reference sequence). Losses at the gene ends were 4 bases for V and 7 bases for J; bases not matched to a gene: 5. This CDR3 has 13 amino acids. The DNA of the CDR3 is TGTGCCAGCAGCCCCGAACTAGCGGGAGAGCAGTACTTC. Its translation: CASSPELAGEQYF.

The chain joins TRBV4-1 to TRBJ2-3; TRBD1 matches at 7 bases. The germline gives CDR1 MGHRA, CDR2 YSYEKL. J lost 2 bases, V lost 3 bases, and 2 bases had no gene match. This CDR3 has 14 residues. CDR3 DNA: TGCGCCAGCAGCCAGGGACAGTTCACAGATACGCAGTATTTT. Protein sequence: CASSQGQFTDTQYF.

The chain employs TRBV27 and TRBJ2-1; 8 bases agree with TRBD1. Germline CDR1 and CDR2: MNHEY and SMNVEV (reference sequence). The CDR3 is 13 residues long. The ends lost 3 bases at V and 11 bases at J; junction bases unmatched: 6. CDR3 amino acids: CASSLTGQGKQFF. CDR3 DNA sequence: TGTGCCAGCAGTTTGACTGGACAGGGAAAGCAGTTCTTC.

The chain employs TRBV13 and TRBJ2-1, with TRBD1 matching over 9 bases. Trimming at V came to 5 bases and at J to 10 bases, leaving 6 bases not matched to a gene. CDR3 length: 13 residues. In germline, CDR1 is PRHDT, CDR2 FYEKMQ (reference sequence). This chain's CDR3 is CASSRGQGPEQFF. The CDR3 bases are TGTGCCAGCAGCCGGGGACAGGGCCCCGAGCAGTTCTTC.

This chain connects TRBV2 to TRBJ2-1; D is perhaps TRBD1 (6 bases). Germline loops: CDR1 SNHLY, CDR2 FYNNEI. The CDR3 consists of 15 residues. V lost 6 bases to trimming and J lost 0 bases, with 12 bases between them. The CDR3 loop is CASRTGTSSYNEQFF. The CDR3 nucleotides are TGTGCCAGCAGAACCGGGACAAGCTCCTACAATGAGCAGTTCTTC.

The CDR3 nucleotides are TGTGCCAGCAGCTTCTTCCCAGTTCCGTACACTGAAGCTTTCTTT. Amino acids: CASSFFPVPYTEAFF. The rearrangement uses TRBV7-6 and TRBJ1-1, with no clear D. Germline CDR1 is SGHVS and CDR2 is FNYEAQ. The CDR3 loop spans 15 amino acids. V was trimmed by 3 bases and J by 3 bases, leaving 14 bases between them.

The chain carries TRBV6-1 and TRBJ2-5; no reliable D call. CDR3 size: 14 residues. Germline V CDR1 and CDR2: MNHNS, SASEGT. V lost 6 bases to trimming and J lost 1 base, with 12 bases between them. As DNA, the CDR3 is TGTGCCAGCAGGTGGAGTGAGGTCCAAGAGACCCAGTACTTC. Protein sequence: CASRWSEVQETQYF.

The chain has TRBV15 and TRBJ2-4; no clear D. Germline-derived CDR1 and CDR2 are LNHNV and YYDKDF (reference sequence). V was trimmed by 0 bases and J by 8 bases, leaving 11 bases between them. There are 14 residues in the CDR3. The CDR3 sequence: CATSRDRLGDIQYF. In DNA, the CDR3 is TGTGCCACCAGCAGAGATCGCCTAGGAGACATTCAGTACTTC.

The J gene is TRBJ1-1, the V gene TRBV7-8; 7 positions agree with TRBD1. CDR3 length: 16 residues. Germline CDR1 SGHVS, CDR2 FQNEAQ. The junction had 13 bases not matched to a gene; V was cut back by 5 bases and J by 4 bases. In nucleotides, the CDR3 is TGTGCCAGCAGCCTTCCGACAGGGCAGGGGAGCACTGAAGCTTTCTTT. Translated, it gives CASSLPTGQGSTEAFF. Full variable domain (missing parts from reference TRBV7-8 and TRBJ1-1): GAGVSQSPRYKVAKRGQDVALRCDPISGHVSLFWYQQALGQGPEFLTYFQNEAQLDKSGLPSDRFFAERPEGSVSTLKIQRTQQEDSAVYLCASSLPTGQGSTEAFFGQGTRLTVV.

V gene TRBV29-1 combines with J gene TRBJ2-7; a possible D gene is TRBD1 (8 bases). This CDR3 is built from 14 residues. The germline gives CDR1 SQVTM, CDR2 ANQGSEA. Trimming stripped 7 bases from V and 7 bases from J, with 23 bases between. The CDR3: CSAGGGTGPTEQYF. The CDR3 DNA is TGCAGCGCTGGGGGGGGGACAGGACCTACTGAGCAGTACTTC.

The gene calls are TRBV5-6 and TRBJ2-7, with 9 bases that match TRBD1. Trimming removed 3 bases from V and 3 bases from J; junction bases left unmatched: 4. The CDR3 covers 14 residues. Germline CDR1 is SGHDT and CDR2 is YYEEEE. The CDR3: CASSSPTGGYEQYF. For the CDR3, the DNA is TGTGCCAGCAGCTCACCGACAGGGGGCTACGAGCAGTACTTC.

CDR3 DNA sequence: TGTGCCAGCAGTTACACCGGACTAGGAACAGATACGCAGTATTTT. Its protein product is CASSYTGLGTDTQYF. The chain carries TRBV6-5 and TRBJ2-3; TRBD2 agrees at 7 bases. Germline V lookup: CDR1 MNHEY, CDR2 SVGAGI. The V gene end was trimmed by 2 bases and the J gene end by 3 bases; junction bases not matched to a gene: 5. The CDR3 totals 15 residues.

The chain is built from TRBV6-6 and TRBJ2-3; TRBD2 matches at 8 bases. Germline V gene data show CDR1 as MNHNY and CDR2 as SVGAGI (reference sequence). This CDR3 region has 16 residues. V dropped 6 bases and J dropped 2; count of bases not matched to a gene: 10. CDR3 coding DNA: TGTGCCAGCAGACCTACTAGCGGAAGGGTCACAGATACGCAGTATTTT. Amino acids: CASRPTSGRVTDTQYF.

This sequence joins TRBV13 and TRBJ2-7, with a weak D call TRBD2 (6 bases). This CDR3 spans 18 amino acids. V lost 5 bases to trimming and J lost 1 base, with 24 bases between them. CDR1 and CDR2 from the germline V gene are PRHDT and FYEKMQ (reference sequence). The CDR3 reads CASSPLTPRDSGSYEQYF. The CDR3 DNA sequence: TGTGCCAGCAGCCCGTTAACGCCCCGGGATAGCGGTTCCTACGAGCAGTACTTC.

V gene TRBV7-8 combines with J gene TRBJ2-3, with D unresolved. The CDR3 is 14 residues long. From germline, CDR1 is SGHVS and CDR2 FQNEAQ. The V end lost 2 bases, the J end lost 2 bases, and 8 bases lay between the germline ends. Here the CDR3 reads CASSLLRITDTQYF. The DNA for the CDR3 is TGTGCCAGCAGCTTATTGCGGATCACAGATACGCAGTATTTT.

The chain employs TRBV28 and TRBJ2-1; D not resolved. There are 12 residues in the CDR3. Trimming pared 5 bases from V and 6 bases from J, leaving 8 bases between. CDR1 and CDR2 (germline): MDHEN, SYDVKM. This CDR3 reads CASSVYSNEQFF. The CDR3 coding sequence is TGTGCCAGCAGTGTTTATAGCAATGAGCAGTTCTTC.

The rearrangement joins TRBV7-6 to TRBJ2-3; the D gene is possibly TRBD2 (5 bases). Deletions cut 1 base from V and 1 base from J, with 12 bases between. The CDR3 totals 16 residues. CDR1 is SGHVS, CDR2 FNYEAQ, per germline. CDR3 loop: CASSLGGLGGTDTQYF. The CDR3 coding sequence is TGTGCCAGCAGCTTAGGAGGGTTGGGTGGCACAGATACGCAGTATTTT.

The chain carries TRBV2 and TRBJ2-3; a possible D gene is TRBD1 (6 bases). The V end lost 3 bases, the J end lost 0 bases, and 16 bases lay between the germline ends. The length of the CDR3 is 17 residues. Germline values: CDR1 SNHLY, CDR2 FYNNEI. The CDR3 nucleotides read TGTGCCAGCAGTGATCTAAGATTGGGGGCGAGCACAGATACGCAGTATTTT. Its protein product is CASSDLRLGASTDTQYF.

J is TRBJ1-1 and V is TRBV18; D uncertain. Germline loops: CDR1 KGHSH, CDR2 LQKENI. V was clipped by 3 bases and J by 5 bases, with 13 bases between them. CDR3 length: 14 amino acids. CDR3 sequence reads: CASSPSVLWTEAFF. DNA for the CDR3: TGTGCCAGCTCACCTTCAGTATTATGGACTGAAGCTTTCTTT. Looking up the rest from reference TRBV18 and TRBJ1-1 gives the full variable domain: NAGVMQNPRHLVRRRGQEARLRCSPMKGHSHVYWYRQLPEEGLKFMVYLQKENIIDESGMPKERFSAEFPKEGPSILRIQQVVRGDSAAYFCASSPSVLWTEAFFGQGTRLTVV.

About this clone itself: Other DNA sequences in this sample translate to the same CDR3. The J gene is TRBJ1-1, the V gene TRBV20-1; D perhaps matches TRBD1 (5 bases). This CDR3 comprises 11 residues. Germline assignment: CDR1 DFQATT and CDR2 SNEGSKA (reference sequence). V lost 6 bases and J lost 1, with 6 bases in between. The CDR3 bases are TGCAGTGCCAGGGAGAACACTGAAGCTTTCTTT. This encodes CSARENTEAFF.

The rearrangement joins TRBV19 to TRBJ2-6; D possibly corresponds to TRBD2 (5 bases). Germline lookup yields CDR1 LNHDA and CDR2 SQIVND (reference sequence). The CDR3 length is 16 residues. Trimming took off 6 bases at V and 1 base at J, with 13 bases between the two ends. The CDR3 DNA reads as TGTGCCAGTAGCCCGGCGGGCCATTCTGGGGCCAACGTCCTGACTTTC. Its translation: CASSPAGHSGANVLTF.

The chain couples TRBV9 to TRBJ2-5; 9 bases are shared with TRBD2. Germline assignment: CDR1 SGDLS and CDR2 YYNGEE. The CDR3 is made up of 15 amino acids. The V segment lost 3 bases and the J segment 5 bases; nucleotides outside the gene matches: 8. The CDR3 DNA is TGTGCCAGCAGCGAAGTAGCGGGAGACGGGGAGACCCAGTACTTC. The encoded protein is CASSEVAGDGETQYF.

The chain has TRBV2 and TRBJ1-2, with D possibly matching TRBD1 (6 bases). V lost 3 bases, J lost 4 bases, and 9 bases lay in between. The CDR3 has 13 amino acids. Per germline, CDR1 SNHLY and CDR2 FYNNEI. The CDR3 DNA is TGTGCCAGCAGTGAGTTCAGGGGCTATGGCTACACCTTC. It translates to CASSEFRGYGYTF.

This rearrangement joins TRBV2 to TRBJ2-7, with 11 nucleotides matching TRBD2. The CDR3 totals 15 residues. The germline V gene has CDR1 SNHLY and CDR2 FYNNEI. V was clipped by 4 bases and J by 2 bases; unmatched bases: 4. For the CDR3, the DNA is TGTGCCAGCAGTGCCGGGACTAGCGGCACCTACGAGCAGTACTTC. Amino acids: CASSAGTSGTYEQYF.